This T cell receptor (beta chain) stems from a study of blood T cell repertoires in COVID-19. Trimming cost V 0 bases and J 4 bases; bases outside gene matches: 6. Germline values: CDR1 ENHRY, CDR2 SYGVKD. CDR3 length equals 15 residues. The authors' processing: It was from reference gene primer amplification that nucleated cell counts were estimated. Assay used: immunoSEQ multiplex PCR; TCRdb lists only in-frame clones, some missing. For V, J and clone size, that table is used; D and trimming come from the DNA. The sample includes some 60,000 clones, about 88% seen only once; the top ten take nearly 7.5%.

The sequencing sample was made of peripheral blood. The TCR was taken from a human donor with active COVID-19. The donor label of this sample is uncertain. V is TRBV10-3 and J is TRBJ2-7, with TRBD2 matching over 7 bases. DNA of the CDR3: TGTGCCATCAGTGAGTCGGGAGGGTCTTGGTACGAGCAGTACTTC. It translates to CAISESGGSWYEQYF.